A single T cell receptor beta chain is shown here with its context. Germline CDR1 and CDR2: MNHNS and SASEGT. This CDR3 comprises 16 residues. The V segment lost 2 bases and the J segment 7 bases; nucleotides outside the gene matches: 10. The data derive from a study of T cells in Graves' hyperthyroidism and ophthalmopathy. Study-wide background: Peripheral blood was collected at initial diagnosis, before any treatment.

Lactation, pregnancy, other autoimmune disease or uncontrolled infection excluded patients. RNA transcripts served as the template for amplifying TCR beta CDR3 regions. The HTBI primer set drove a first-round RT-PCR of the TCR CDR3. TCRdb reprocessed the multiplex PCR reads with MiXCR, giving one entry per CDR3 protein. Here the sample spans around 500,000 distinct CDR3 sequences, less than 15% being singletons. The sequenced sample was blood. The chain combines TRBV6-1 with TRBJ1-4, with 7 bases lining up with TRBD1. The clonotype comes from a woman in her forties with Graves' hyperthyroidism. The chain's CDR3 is CASSEYHGTVSEKLFF. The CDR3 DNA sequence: TGTGCCAGCAGTGAATATCATGGGACAGTGAGTGAAAAACTGTTTTTT.